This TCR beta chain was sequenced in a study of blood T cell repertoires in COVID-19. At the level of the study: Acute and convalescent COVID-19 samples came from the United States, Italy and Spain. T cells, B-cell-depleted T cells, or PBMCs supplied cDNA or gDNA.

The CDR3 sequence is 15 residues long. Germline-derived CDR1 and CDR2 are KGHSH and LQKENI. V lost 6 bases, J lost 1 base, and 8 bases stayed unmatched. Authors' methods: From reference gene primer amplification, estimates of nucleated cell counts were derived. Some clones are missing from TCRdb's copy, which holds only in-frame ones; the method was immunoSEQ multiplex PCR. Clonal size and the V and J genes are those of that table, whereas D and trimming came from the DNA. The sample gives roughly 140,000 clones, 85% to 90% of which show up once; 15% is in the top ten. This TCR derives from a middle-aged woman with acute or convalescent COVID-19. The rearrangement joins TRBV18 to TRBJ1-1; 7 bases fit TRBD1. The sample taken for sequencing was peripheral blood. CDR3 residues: CASSPLGQTNTEAFF. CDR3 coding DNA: TGTGCCAGCTCTCCTCTGGGACAGACGAACACTGAAGCTTTCTTT.